This T cell receptor beta chain was sequenced during a study of preoperative IRX-2 immunotherapy in early breast cancer. Per germline, CDR1 SGHNT and CDR2 YENEEA. V lost 2 bases and J lost 5; bases outside the gene matches: 11. The CDR3 extends over 17 amino acids. Indicated treatment: preoperative locoregional IRX-2 cytokine immunotherapy. Patients received preoperative, locoregional IRX-2 cytokine immunotherapy in a phase Ib study. Sequenced by immunoSEQ multiplex PCR; TCRdb stores in-frame clones only, minus some. Of about 27,000 clones in the sample, 75% to 80% are singletons; the top ten hold around 2.3%.

The chain employs TRBV11-3 and TRBJ1-5, with 8 bases matching TRBD1. This TCR was sampled from a human donor with breast cancer. This sample comprised lymph node tissue, obtained before IRX-2 immunotherapy. The CDR3 sequence is CASSLPRRTGIYQPQHF. CDR3 DNA sequence: TGTGCCAGCAGCTTACCTAGAAGGACAGGGATATATCAGCCCCAGCATTTT.